The T cell receptor beta chain under discussion was sequenced for a study of beta chain features in type 1 diabetes. The whole isolated RNA underwent reverse transcription, so sequencing captured expressed TCRB transcripts. Generated by immunoSEQ multiplex PCR, the TCRdb table keeps only in-frame clones and is missing some. The table records fewer than 900,000 clones, 17% of them present only once. This clone was detected a few times. Deletions cut 4 bases from V and 2 bases from J, with 5 bases between. The CDR3 runs 12 residues. Germline loops: CDR1 SGHRS, CDR2 YFSETQ. This sequence was found in a woman aged 18-29 years in good health. The sample comprised naive CD4+ T cells from blood. V usage is TRBV5-1 and J usage is TRBJ2-3; D unclear. CDR3 DNA sequence: TGCGCCAGCAGCAGGGACACAGATACGCAGTATTTT. Encoded protein: CASSRDTDTQYF.